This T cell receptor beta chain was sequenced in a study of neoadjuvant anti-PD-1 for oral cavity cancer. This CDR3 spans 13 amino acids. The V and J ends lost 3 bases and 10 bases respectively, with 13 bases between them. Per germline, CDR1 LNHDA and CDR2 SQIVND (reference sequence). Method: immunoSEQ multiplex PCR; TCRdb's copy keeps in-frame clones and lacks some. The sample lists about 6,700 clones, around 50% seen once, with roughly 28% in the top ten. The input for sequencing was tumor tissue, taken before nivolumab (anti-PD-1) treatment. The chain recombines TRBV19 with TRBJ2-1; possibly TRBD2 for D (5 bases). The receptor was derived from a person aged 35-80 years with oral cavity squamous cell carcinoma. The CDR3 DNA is TGTGCCAGTAGTATGGGAGTAACGGGGGAGCAGTTCTTC. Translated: CASSMGVTGEQFF.